Listed here are 30 T cell receptor beta chains from one sample, sequenced in a study of blood T cell repertoires in COVID-19. TCRdb keeps only in-frame clones here, not all; method: immunoSEQ multiplex PCR. The sample holds 200,000 or so clones, more than 75% seen once. Sequenced sample: peripheral blood. These receptors originate from a man between 35 and 55 years old with active or convalescent COVID-19.

The genes are TRBV18 and TRBJ2-3, with TRBD2 matching 9 bases. The CDR3 covers 14 residues. The germline gives CDR1 KGHSH, CDR2 LQKENI. V dropped 4 bases and J dropped 2; count of bases not matched to a gene: 1. In DNA form, the CDR3 reads TGTGCCAGCTCACGACTAGCGGACACAGATACGCAGTATTTT. Its translation: CASSRLADTDTQYF.

The genes are TRBV11-1 and TRBJ1-3; D uncertain. Trimming stripped 4 bases from V and 0 bases from J, with 10 bases between. The V gene's germline CDR1 is SGHAT and CDR2 FQDESV (reference sequence). The CDR3 has 15 residues. CDR3 region: CASSWTVFSGNTIYF. In DNA, the CDR3 is TGTGCCAGCAGCTGGACTGTCTTCTCTGGAAACACCATATATTTT.

The chain carries TRBV28 and TRBJ1-1, with 7 nucleotides matching TRBD1. The CDR3 consists of 14 residues. Germline lookup yields CDR1 MDHEN and CDR2 SYDVKM. V shed 7 bases and J 5 bases; nucleotides not matched to a gene: 10. The CDR3 DNA reads as TGTGCCAGCATTGGAACAGGGGACTCTACTGAAGCTTTCTTT. Translating gives CASIGTGDSTEAFF.

In DNA, the CDR3 is TGTGCCACCAGTACACTAGCGGGGCCAAACACCGGGGAGCTGTTTTTT. Encoded protein: CATSTLAGPNTGELFF. This chain joins TRBV24-1 and TRBJ2-2; 10 bases are shared with TRBD2. The V gene's germline CDR1 is KGHDR and CDR2 SFDVKD. The CDR3 has 16 residues. The ends lost 6 bases at V and 2 bases at J; junction bases unmatched: 5.

Only a few counts were recorded for this clone. This chain connects TRBV18 to TRBJ1-1, with D possibly TRBD1 on 5 matching bases. Germline CDR1 reads KGHSH; CDR2 reads LQKENI. CDR3 length: 15 residues. The V and J ends lost 3 bases and 4 bases respectively, with 15 bases between them. The CDR3: CASSPPSGRATEAFF. The CDR3 nucleotides are TGTGCCAGCTCACCCCCCTCGGGCAGGGCCACTGAAGCTTTCTTT.

DNA for the CDR3: TGTGCCAGCAGCTTAGCACAGGGGAGCTATGGCTACACCTTC. Translating gives CASSLAQGSYGYTF. This chain links TRBV7-6 with TRBJ1-2; 7 positions agree with TRBD1. V lost 0 bases, J lost 4 bases, and 2 bases stayed unmatched. This CDR3 has 14 residues. Germline CDR1 is SGHVS and CDR2 is FNYEAQ.

The V gene is TRBV27, the J gene TRBJ1-2; 10 bases are shared with TRBD1. V lost 6 bases, J lost 4 bases, and 8 bases stayed unmatched. Germline V gene data show CDR1 as MNHEY and CDR2 as SMNVEV (reference sequence). This CDR3 region has 15 residues. CDR3 coding DNA: TGTGCCAGCAGCCAACCGGGACAGGGGCCCTATGGCTACACCTTC. This gives the protein CASSQPGQGPYGYTF.

The V call is TRBV18, the J call TRBJ2-4; 9 positions agree with TRBD2. The CDR3 consists of 20 residues. Trimming at V came to 2 bases and at J to 3 bases, leaving 17 bases not matched to a gene. Germline V gives CDR1 KGHSH, CDR2 LQKENI. The CDR3 is CASSPDPGLAVAVSKNIQYF. The CDR3 bases are TGTGCCAGCTCACCAGATCCGGGACTAGCTGTAGCGGTGAGCAAAAACATTCAGTACTTC.

This chain joins TRBV27 and TRBJ2-3, with 7 positions matching TRBD2. The CDR3 has 17 residues. Germline CDR1 reads MNHEY; CDR2 reads SMNVEV (reference sequence). Trimming took 3 bases from V and 3 from J; bases not matched to a gene: 12. The CDR3 spells CASSFTGGRARTDTQYF. CDR3 DNA: TGTGCCAGCAGTTTTACGGGTGGGAGGGCCAGGACAGATACGCAGTATTTT.

Concerning this clone itself: Sequence at one end of the junction differs from germline and may be a read error. The chain recombines TRBV11-2 with TRBJ2-1; the match to TRBD2 covers 10 bases. The CDR3 contains 15 residues. Germline values: CDR1 SGHAT, CDR2 FQNNGV. Here the CDR3 reads CASSFIQREGLPPVF. As DNA, the CDR3 is TGTGCCAGCAGCTTTATTCAGCGGGAGGGCCTCCCCCCGGTCTTC.

V gene TRBV5-8 combines with J gene TRBJ1-2; no definite D call. V was trimmed by 1 base and J by 1 base, leaving 14 bases between them. The V gene's germline CDR1 is SGHTS and CDR2 YDEGEE. The CDR3 has 16 amino acids. In DNA form, the CDR3 reads TGTGCCAGCAGCTTGAGATCAGGAAACCTTAACTATGGCTACACCTTC. Its translation: CASSLRSGNLNYGYTF.

This clone has a single count. V gene TRBV29-1 combines with J gene TRBJ1-2; TRBD1 matches 10 bases. CDR3 size: 13 residues. V was clipped by 6 bases and J by 7 bases; unmatched bases: 8. CDR1 is SQVTM, CDR2 ANQGSEA, per germline. The CDR3 DNA sequence: TGCAGCGTAATCGGGACAGGGGCGCTTGGCTACACCTTC. Translated: CSVIGTGALGYTF.

The chain is built from TRBV19 and TRBJ1-5; maybe TRBD1 (6 bases). V lost 6 bases to trimming and J lost 3 bases, with 21 bases between them. The CDR3 is made up of 17 amino acids. Per germline, CDR1 LNHDA and CDR2 SQIVND (reference sequence). The CDR3 DNA sequence: TGTGCCAGTAGGGGGGCGCCGGGACGAGTGAACAATCAGCCCCAGCATTTT. It is translated as CASRGAPGRVNNQPQHF.

The V gene is TRBV4-1, the J gene TRBJ1-2; tentative D call: TRBD1 (6 bases). Germline CDR1 reads MGHRA; CDR2 reads YSYEKL. The V and J ends lost 4 bases and 3 bases respectively, with 15 bases between them. The CDR3 runs to 15 residues. The CDR3 DNA is TGCGCCAGCAGCCGGGTAGGGGGGGAATACTATGGCTACACCTTC. Encoded protein: CASSRVGGEYYGYTF.

The rearrangement links TRBV6-5 to TRBJ1-6, with 7 positions matching TRBD1. Germline V gene lookup returns CDR1 MNHEY and CDR2 SVGAGI. The CDR3 loop spans 13 amino acids. After removal of 10 bases from V and 8 bases from J, the junction contained 8 bases not matched to a gene. CDR3 protein: CATRGQADSPLHF. CDR3 bases: TGTGCCACCCGAGGACAGGCGGATTCACCCCTCCACTTT.

This chain links TRBV27 with TRBJ2-7; 8 bases match TRBD2. With V trimmed by 5 bases and J by 9 bases, 12 bases remained unmatched. The germline V gene encodes CDR1 MNHEY and CDR2 SMNVEV (reference sequence). The CDR3 sequence is 14 residues long. The CDR3 DNA follows: TGTGCCAGCAGTCCCCGGGGGGGGGCTACGGCGCAGTACTTC. Protein product: CASSPRGGATAQYF.

The J gene is TRBJ2-3, the V gene TRBV28; TRBD2 agrees at 10 bases. Trimming cost V 7 bases and J 0 bases; bases outside gene matches: 4. The CDR3 contains 15 residues. In germline, CDR1 is MDHEN, CDR2 SYDVKM. The CDR3 spells CASTEAGGSTDTQYF. Here the CDR3 DNA reads TGTGCCAGCACCGAAGCGGGGGGGAGCACAGATACGCAGTATTTT.

The rearrangement uses TRBV10-3 and TRBJ1-5, with D possibly being TRBD1 (5 bases). CDR3 length: 13 amino acids. V lost 3 bases and J 4 bases, leaving 7 bases between the germline ends. The V gene's germline CDR1 is ENHRY and CDR2 SYGVKD. The CDR3 DNA sequence: TGTGCCATCAGTGAAGGGGTTAATCAGCCCCAGCATTTT. It yields the protein CAISEGVNQPQHF.

This clone was detected many times. V is TRBV3-1 (or the pseudogene TRBV3-2) and J is TRBJ1-1; the D gene is possibly TRBD1 (5 bases). Deletions cut 4 bases from V and 1 base from J, with 10 bases between. Germline V gene lookup returns CDR1 LGHDT and CDR2 YNNKEL (reference sequence). This CDR3 has 14 amino acids. The CDR3 nucleotides read TGTGCCAGCAGCCTCTCCGGGGGGAACACTGAAGCTTTCTTT. Amino acids: CASSLSGGNTEAFF.

The chain uses TRBV11-2 and TRBJ2-1, with 9 nucleotides matching TRBD1. Germline values: CDR1 SGHAT, CDR2 FQNNGV. The CDR3 contains 17 residues. Trimming took 2 bases from V and 6 from J; bases not matched to a gene: 11. Written as DNA, the CDR3 is TGTGCCAGCAGCTTACTCGTTTCGGGACAGGGCCTCAATGAGCAGTTCTTC. Amino acids: CASSLLVSGQGLNEQFF.

The chain has TRBV7-6 and TRBJ2-2, with 8 bases aligning to TRBD2. Losses at the gene ends were 5 bases for V and 7 bases for J; bases not matched to a gene: 9. In germline, CDR1 is SGHVS, CDR2 FNYEAQ. This CDR3 is built from 15 residues. CDR3: CASSPPGLGVGELFF. The CDR3 DNA is TGTGCCAGCAGCCCGCCGGGACTAGGGGTCGGGGAGCTGTTTTTT.

This chain uses TRBV27 with TRBJ2-2; the D is unclear. The CDR3 contains 14 residues. Germline CDR1 reads MNHEY; CDR2 reads SMNVEV (reference sequence). V was cut by 6 bases and J by 1 base, with 9 bases left in between. The CDR3 DNA sequence: TGTGCCAGCAGAGTTAGCTTGAACACCGGGGAGCTGTTTTTT. Residues: CASRVSLNTGELFF.

The rearrangement links TRBV20-1 to TRBJ1-2; tentative D call: TRBD1 (6 bases). This CDR3 has 13 residues. V was shortened by 3 bases and J by 10 bases, with 18 bases between the two germline ends. Germline V gene lookup returns CDR1 DFQATT and CDR2 SNEGSKA (reference sequence). CDR3 DNA sequence: TGCAGTGCTAGTTCGGGCAGGGGACCGTTCTACACCTTC. Amino acids: CSASSGRGPFYTF.

V usage is TRBV30 and J usage is TRBJ2-4; the match to TRBD2 covers 8 bases. V lost 2 bases, J lost 6 bases, and 6 bases stayed unmatched. Germline V gives CDR1 GTSNPN, CDR2 SVGIG (reference sequence). This CDR3 spans 14 amino acids. The CDR3 region has the DNA TGTGCCTGGAGTCTAATAGCGGGAAGAAACATTCAGTACTTC. Translating it yields CAWSLIAGRNIQYF.

The chain has TRBV6-1 and TRBJ1-4; D is undetermined. The CDR3 covers 15 residues. Germline V CDR1 and CDR2: MNHNS, SASEGT. Trimming removed 3 bases from V and 8 bases from J, with 16 bases in between. CDR3 nucleotides: TGTGCCAGCAGTGACCTAAACGGAGTAGGAGAAAAACTGTTTTTT. Its translation is CASSDLNGVGEKLFF.

This clone was seen only a few times. J is TRBJ1-5 and V is TRBV10-1; TRBD1 might be the D (5 bases). V lost 0 bases, J lost 6 bases, and 9 bases lay in between. CDR3 length: 14 residues. The V gene's germline CDR1 is WNHNN and CDR2 SYGVQD (reference sequence). CDR3 protein: CASSESGGGQPQHF. The CDR3 DNA sequence: TGCGCCAGCAGTGAGTCCGGGGGAGGTCAGCCCCAGCATTTT.

V usage is TRBV9 and J usage is TRBJ1-2, with D possibly TRBD1 on 6 matching bases. Germline V gene lookup returns CDR1 SGDLS and CDR2 YYNGEE. V gave up 4 bases and J gave up 4 bases, with 17 bases separating them. CDR3 size: 15 residues. CDR3 residues: CASSSTLRGSYGYTF. In DNA form, the CDR3 reads TGTGCCAGCAGCTCCACCCTCAGGGGATCCTATGGCTACACCTTC. Full variable domain (rest looked up from reference TRBV9 and TRBJ1-2): DSGVTQTPKHLITATGQRVTLRCSPRSGDLSVYWYQQSLDQGLQFLIQYYNGEERAKGNILERFSAQQFPDLHSELNLSSLELGDSALYFCASSSTLRGSYGYTFGSGTRLTVV.

This clone was seen a handful of times. This chain connects TRBV5-5 to TRBJ1-2; D remains ambiguous. The ends were cut back, 0 bases at V and 4 bases at J, with 13 bases in the middle. The CDR3 contains 15 residues. Germline values: CDR1 SGHKS, CDR2 YYEKEE (reference sequence). The CDR3 coding sequence is TGTGCCAGCAGCTTGGCCCCGAGGGAGGGCTATGGCTACACCTTC. Translating it yields CASSLAPREGYGYTF.

The V gene is TRBV5-4, the J gene TRBJ1-2; TRBD1 matches 7 bases. Germline CDR1 and CDR2: SGHNT and YYREEE (reference sequence). The ends lost 2 bases at V and 5 bases at J; junction bases unmatched: 6. CDR3 length equals 14 residues. The CDR3 DNA reads as TGTGCCAGCAGCTTCGGGACAGAGGTATATGGCTACACCTTC. As protein: CASSFGTEVYGYTF.

The V call is TRBV7-6, the J call TRBJ2-3; 7 nucleotides agree with TRBD2. With 1 base clipped from V and 2 bases from J, the junction kept 6 bases outside the gene matches. The CDR3 length is 16 residues. Germline V CDR1 and CDR2: SGHVS, FNYEAQ. The CDR3 nucleotides are TGTGCCAGCAGCTTAGGTCCTAGCGGAAACACAGATACGCAGTATTTT. Translating gives CASSLGPSGNTDTQYF.